The clone carrying this T cell receptor (beta chain) was observed at least ten times. The sample comes from a study of molecular identifiers for immune sequencing clone quantification. TCRdb ran MiXCR on the PCR reads and lists one entry per CDR3 protein. The repertoire holds more than 50,000 distinct CDR3 sequences, with about 19% as singletons. This CDR3 is 17 amino acids long. From germline, CDR1 is SGHNT and CDR2 YENEEA. Trimming took 5 bases from V and 4 from J; bases not matched to a gene: 10. The sample consisted of naive CD8+ T cells from blood, with Jurkat cell RNA spiked in. Specified subset: FACS-sorted CD8+CD4-CCR7+CD45RA+ naive T cells. The chain joins TRBV11-3 to TRBJ2-1; TRBD2 agrees at 11 bases. The clonotype comes from a human donor in good health. Some libraries in this study had Jurkat cell RNA spiked in. The CDR3 DNA follows: TGTGCCAGCAGCCCACCTACCGGGACTAGCGGTTACAATGAGCAGTTCTTC. Translation: CASSPPTGTSGYNEQFF.